The present TCR beta chain was sequenced within a study of a mutant IDH1 vaccine in newly diagnosed glioma. To note about this clone: The antigen remains unidentified.

The table came from immunoSEQ multiplex PCR; TCRdb's copy has only in-frame clones and leaves some out. The table records roughly 51,000 clones, roughly 81% of them present only once. The time point is: week 23, last vaccination. Doses of 300 ug of mutant IDH1 20-mer peptide were given with topical imiquimod. The CDR3 has 13 residues. V was shortened by 3 bases and J by 6 bases, with 9 bases between the two germline ends. Germline V gives CDR1 SGHTA, CDR2 FQGNSA. The specimen was PBMCs, collected from a glioma patient whose treatment included an IDH1 peptide vaccine. The clonotype was recovered from a woman in her forties with glioma. Some clones in this sample may be carry-over from other donors' samples. The chain combines TRBV7-2 with TRBJ1-5; D gene unclear. CDR3 amino acids: CASSFGFSQPQHF. In nucleotides, the CDR3 is TGTGCCAGCAGCTTTGGGTTCAGTCAGCCCCAGCATTTT.